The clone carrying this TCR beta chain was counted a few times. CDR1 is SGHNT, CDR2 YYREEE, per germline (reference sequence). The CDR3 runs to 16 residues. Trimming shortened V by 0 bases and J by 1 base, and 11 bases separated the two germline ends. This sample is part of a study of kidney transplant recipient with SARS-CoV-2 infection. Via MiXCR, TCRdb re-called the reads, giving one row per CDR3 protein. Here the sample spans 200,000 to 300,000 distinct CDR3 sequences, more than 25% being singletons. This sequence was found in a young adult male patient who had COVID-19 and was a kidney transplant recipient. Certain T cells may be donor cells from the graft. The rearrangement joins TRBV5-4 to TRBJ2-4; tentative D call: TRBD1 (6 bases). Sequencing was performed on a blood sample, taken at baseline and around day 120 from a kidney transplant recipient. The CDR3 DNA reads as TGTGCCAGCAGCTTGGATGGGGGCTTGGCCAAAAACATTCAGTACTTC. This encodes CASSLDGGLAKNIQYF. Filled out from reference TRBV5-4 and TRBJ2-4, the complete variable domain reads ETGVTQSPTHLIKTRGQQVTLRCSSQSGHNTVSWYQQALGQGPQFIFQYYREEENGRGNFPPRFSGLQFPNYSSELNVNALELDDSALYLCASSLDGGLAKNIQYFGAGTRLSVL.